The source of this T cell receptor beta chain is a study of CD8+ T cells in alopecia areata (dated by TCRdb to between 2017 and 2018). Background for the entire study: The study used high-throughput TCRbeta sequencing to examine T cell clonal expansion in alopecia areata, in both the C3H/HeJ mouse model and human patients. Scalp tissue and sorted CD4+ and CD8+ peripheral blood T cells from patchy and totalis/universalis alopecia areata patients and from healthy controls were covered by human TCRbeta sequencing. Clonality in the scalp was compared among normal scalp (n=4), patchy alopecia areata scalp (n=8), and alopecia totalis/universalis scalp (n=8). RNA came from the PAXgene miRNA kit for fixed scalp, the miRNeasy kit for PBMCs, and the RNeasy kit for mouse skin. Amplification of TCRbeta CDR3 regions was done by immunoSEQ multiplex PCR using 35 Vbeta forward primers and 13 Jbeta reverse primers.

Findings and caveats that apply to the study as a whole: Compared with normal scalp, lesional scalp had higher clonality and more expanded CD8+ clones, particularly in alopecia totalis/universalis, a pattern that suggests antigenic drive. TCR sequences shared between patients were less clear than in mice, possibly partly because of HLA diversity in the patient population. Resident alphabeta T cells in normal human skin are also sequenced, complicating scalp TCR repertoire analysis, unlike mouse skin dominated by gammadelta T cells.

Comments on this clone: Its cognate antigen has yet to be identified. Per-nucleotide qualities are absent, and no much larger clonotype sits a single base away.

Scalp biopsies and blood samples were provided by unaffected controls. Scalp biopsies from humans were placed right away in PAXgene tissue containers for fixation. The V end loses 5 bases and the J end loses 0 bases, and a stretch of 12 bases separates them. The CDR3 runs 15 amino acids, cysteine and phenylalanine included. CDR3 DNA is the only sequence kept; it has 45 bases, read in frame from the first base. The germline V gene encodes CDR1 SGHNT and CDR2 YYREEE (reference sequence). To prepare the library, the immunoSEQ multiplex PCR assay was applied. To provide template for TCR sequencing, every sample had RNA extracted and reverse transcribed into cDNA. First-strand cDNA was synthesized with SuperScript III using a 2:1 mix of oligo-dT and random hexamers. A synthetic immune receptor repertoire was used to gauge amplification bias, and whatever bias remained was removed computationally. As for the authors' bioinformatics: Raw reads were preprocessed for error removal, and CDR3 was defined according to IMGT conventions as running from the conserved cysteine to phenylalanine. Clonality was computed as 1 minus the Shannon entropy, with the entropy normalized by log2 of the number of productive unique TCRs. Scalp TCRbeta sequences were cross-referenced with sorted blood CD4 and CD8 repertoires so that the CD4 or CD8 identity of scalp clones could be inferred. Here the immuneACCESS table is served through TCRdb, limited to in-frame sequences with V and J called. Missing clones are a known gap in these copies; in checked studies unresolved V genes cover under half, and the rest lacks a known reason. That table supplies the V and J calls and clone size; D and trimming were determined from the DNA. The sample contains about 2,600 clones, less than 75% of them found a single time. Together, the top ten hold approximately 10% of the sample.

What was sequenced was skin. Here the chain combines TRBV5-4 and TRBJ2-1; TRBD2 might be the D gene, on 6 matching bases. The TCR sequence derives from a human donor in good health. The DNA sequence is given as TGTGCCAGCAGACGCGCGGGGAACTCCTACAATGAGCAGTTCTTC. This sequence encodes CASRRAGNSYNEQFF.